The T cell receptor beta chain under discussion was sequenced for a study of untreated major depressive disorder. Overall study findings and caveats: All top five TRBV05-01 clones per subject were private clones. Compared with controls, depressed patients showed more TRBV05-01 (Vbeta 5.1) usage in CD4+ T cells.

TCRdb keeps only in-frame clones here, not all; method: immunoSEQ multiplex PCR. Here the sample spans roughly 17,000 clones, approximately 92% being singletons. V shed 4 bases and J 6 bases; nucleotides not matched to a gene: 14. This CDR3 contains 17 residues. Germline CDR1 reads SQVTM; CDR2 reads ANQGSEA. A word on this clone: Its specificity is not known.

Participants were all of European descent. No major medical conditions, Axis I/II comorbidities, regular medication, or illicit drugs. The sequencing sample was made of CD4+ T cells from PBMCs. The clonotype originates from a woman in her thirties or forties with major depressive disorder. This rearrangement joins TRBV29-1 to TRBJ1-4; TRBD1 agrees at 10 bases. The CDR3 sequence: CSVVIPAGQGDYEKLFF. The CDR3 DNA follows: TGCAGCGTTGTCATTCCCGCCGGACAGGGGGATTATGAAAAACTGTTTTTT. Variable domain in full (rest from reference TRBV29-1 and TRBJ1-4): SAVISQKPSRDICQRGTSLTIQCQVDSQVTMMFWYRQQPGQSLTLIATANQGSEATYESGFVIDKFPISRPNLTFSTLTVSNMSPEDSSIYLCSVVIPAGQGDYEKLFFGSGTQLSVL.